The T cell receptor (beta chain) under discussion was sequenced for a study of blood T cell repertoires in COVID-19. Study in general: Sources were T cells, B-cell-depleted T cells, or PBMCs; the material itself was cDNA or gDNA.

Trimming cost V 4 bases and J 4 bases, with 10 bases left between them. Germline V CDR1 and CDR2: SNHLY, FYNNEI. There are 14 residues in the CDR3. Measured with immunoSEQ multiplex PCR; TCRdb has only the in-frame clones, and not every one. The data show 95,000 to 110,000 clones, with more than 70% seen just once and approximately 6.2% held by the top ten. Sequences were obtained from peripheral blood. This TCR was recovered from a man aged 45 to 65 with active or convalescent COVID-19. The gene calls are TRBV2 and TRBJ1-4; D is ambiguous. In DNA form, the CDR3 reads TGTGCCAGCAGTGTCTGGGGAGGTAATGAAAAACTGTTTTTT. Translation gives CASSVWGGNEKLFF.